The sequence of this T cell receptor (beta chain) was determined in a study of human T cells and chemical hapten exposure (dated by TCRdb to the early 2020s). Broadly, across the study: Libraries were pooled for sequencing, and per-sample TCR yields varied mainly because of small differences in library volumes within the pool. Peripheral blood TCR repertoire changes were tracked in vivo in alopecia patients during primary and secondary sensitization to the hapten diphenylcyclopropenone (DPC). Each blood RNA sample was used to sequence both TCR alpha and TCR beta chains.

Unfractionated whole blood was collected in Tempus Blood RNA tubes, and total RNA was extracted from that blood. Roughly 5 healthy volunteers served as TCR sequencing controls and were bled at day 0, 2 weeks and 6 weeks. Libraries were prepared through 5' RACE. The instrument given in TCRdb is Illumina MiSeq. During library preparation, unique molecular identifiers were attached to individual cDNA molecules so that TCRs could be counted in a quantitative, reproducible way. The original pipeline was this. The median number of TCRs per sample was roughly 98,000, ranging from roughly 23,224 to 700,000. The Decombinator software suite was used to annotate the V, J and CDR3 of the TCR reads. Every sample was subsampled to the same number of TCRs (28,000) for the PS versus PT1 abundance plots. TCRs were defined as expanded if absent before sensitization and observed at least eight times at the 2-week time point. TCRdb itself trimmed the public reads at Q25 with fastp, ran MiXCR and retained productive beta chains. Each entry merges the rows of one CDR3 protein and shows their most common DNA and genes. It is TCRdb's table, rather than the study itself, that gives the V and J calls and clone size. Here the sample has 81,000 or so distinct CDR3 sequences; under 10% occur a single time. About 2.1% of the sample belongs to the ten largest clones.

Including cysteine and phenylalanine, the CDR3 has 15 amino acids. Left in the record is the CDR3 DNA by itself, 45 bases read in frame from the first base. Trimming leaves V shorter by 1 base and J shorter by 4 bases, with the junction holding 3 bases beyond the gene matches. The germline V gene specifies MNHNS as CDR1 and SASEGT as CDR2. Paper-wide results and their limitations: Repeated subsampling changed both the strength of the expansion versus patch-test correlation and the threshold at which the correlation became significant. No change with DPC sensitization was found in the number of TCRs above 1 in 1000 frequency, and no evidence of global repertoire structure alterations was found.

This clonotype was observed many times. Its cognate antigen has yet to be identified. Nothing much larger sits one base from this clone, and base qualities are not available. The origin of this receptor is a male donor in good health. The chain is made from TRBV6-1 and TRBJ2-7; TRBD2 fits 11 bases in the junction. The encoded CDR3 is CASSEETSGSYEQYF. In nucleotides, the sequence is TGTGCCAGCAGTGAAGAAACTAGCGGGAGTTACGAGCAGTACTTC.